These 29 T cell receptor beta chains share one sample of origin, sequenced in a study of blood T cell repertoires in COVID-19. The protocol was immunoSEQ multiplex PCR, while the TCRdb copy is restricted to in-frame clones and leaves out a portion. The table has about 200,000 clones, about 90% seen once. Sequencing input: PBMCs or T cells enriched from blood (not recorded which). These receptors came from a woman aged 25 to 39 with acute COVID-19.

The rearrangement joins TRBV19 to TRBJ1-5, with TRBD1 as a possible D gene (5 bases). Germline assignment: CDR1 LNHDA and CDR2 SQIVND (reference sequence). V lost 6 bases and J lost 6, with 15 bases in between. This CDR3 region has 14 residues. This chain's CDR3 is CASRRMEGTQPQHF. Here the CDR3 DNA reads TGTGCCAGTAGAAGAATGGAGGGGACTCAGCCCCAGCATTTT.

The chain recombines TRBV5-1 with TRBJ1-6; D gene unclear. V lost 0 bases and J lost 7, with 11 bases in between. The CDR3 is 15 residues long. Germline V gene lookup returns CDR1 SGHRS and CDR2 YFSETQ. The CDR3 coding sequence is TGCGCCAGCAGCTTGGACCCCAACGGGAATTCACCCCTCCACTTT. It yields the protein CASSLDPNGNSPLHF. Based on the CDR3 plus reference TRBV5-1 and TRBJ1-6, the full variable domain is KAGVTQTPRYLIKTRGQQVTLSCSPISGHRSVSWYQQTPGQGLQFLFEYFSETQRNKGNFPGRFSGRQFSNSRSEMNVSTLELGDSALYLCASSLDPNGNSPLHFGNGTRLTVT.

CDR3 DNA: TGTGCCAGCAGTCCAAACCTGGGACAGGGGAGGAGAGGCTACACCTTC. Translating gives CASSPNLGQGRRGYTF. The V call is TRBV27, the J call TRBJ1-2; 10 positions match TRBD1. The V gene's germline CDR1 is MNHEY and CDR2 SMNVEV (reference sequence). The CDR3 runs to 16 residues. V was clipped by 5 bases and J by 8 bases; unmatched bases: 14.

The table lists this clone with a count of one. The V and J genes are TRBV9 and TRBJ2-3, with TRBD1 matching over 8 bases. The CDR3 extends over 14 amino acids. The ends lost 4 bases at V and 3 bases at J; junction bases unmatched: 4. Per germline, CDR1 SGDLS and CDR2 YYNGEE. CDR3 in DNA: TGTGCCAGCAGCCCTCGGACAGGGACAGATACGCAGTATTTT. This encodes CASSPRTGTDTQYF.

V gene TRBV18 combines with J gene TRBJ2-1; tentatively, D is TRBD2 (6 bases). Germline loops: CDR1 KGHSH, CDR2 LQKENI. The CDR3 runs to 15 residues. V shed 1 base and J shed 8 bases, with 15 bases lying between them. The CDR3 sequence is CASSPLGGDMDEQFF. The CDR3 region has the DNA TGTGCCAGCTCACCACTTGGCGGGGATATGGATGAGCAGTTCTTC.

The J gene is TRBJ1-4, the V gene TRBV5-6; TRBD1 is a possible D gene (6 bases). Between the trimmed V and J ends, which lost 4 bases and 3 bases, there was a span of 13 bases. This CDR3 has 15 residues. The germline V gene has CDR1 SGHDT and CDR2 YYEEEE. CDR3 in DNA: TGTGCCAGCAGCCTTGCGGGGGGCTCTAATGAAAAACTGTTTTTT. It encodes CASSLAGGSNEKLFF.

The J gene is TRBJ1-3, the V gene TRBV4-2; TRBD1 matches at 7 bases. This CDR3 spans 13 amino acids. Looked up from germline, CDR1 is LGHNA and CDR2 is YNFKEQ. Unmatched junction bases numbered 3, after V lost 4 bases and J lost 6 bases. This CDR3 is CASSPGTANTIYF. In nucleotides, the CDR3 is TGTGCCAGCAGCCCCGGGACAGCAAACACCATATATTTT.

This chain uses TRBV15 with TRBJ1-1, with D uncertain. Germline V gene data show CDR1 as LNHNV and CDR2 as YYDKDF (reference sequence). There are 14 residues in the CDR3. Trimming took off 0 bases at V and 1 base at J, with 6 bases between the two ends. The CDR3 sequence: CATSRDLGNTEAFF. The CDR3 DNA is TGTGCCACCAGCAGAGATCTAGGGAACACTGAAGCTTTCTTT.

The chain couples TRBV2 to TRBJ1-2, with D unresolved. V lost 3 bases, J lost 4 bases, and 12 bases lay in between. Germline lookup yields CDR1 SNHLY and CDR2 FYNNEI. This CDR3 has 14 amino acids. The CDR3: CASSEFGTVYGYTF. CDR3 DNA sequence: TGTGCCAGCAGTGAGTTCGGCACAGTCTATGGCTACACCTTC.

V is TRBV3-1 (or the pseudogene TRBV3-2) and J is TRBJ2-3; no clear D. The CDR3 runs to 13 residues. Between the trimmed V and J ends, which lost 0 bases and 5 bases, there was a span of 6 bases. Germline V CDR1 and CDR2: LGHDT, YNNKEL (reference sequence). The CDR3 nucleotides read TGTGCCAGCAGCCAAGATCCCGGAGATACGCAGTATTTT. The encoded protein is CASSQDPGDTQYF.

The gene calls are TRBV5-6 and TRBJ2-6; D not resolved. Deletions cut 0 bases from V and 0 bases from J, with 10 bases between. The CDR3 covers 17 residues. CDR1 and CDR2 (germline): SGHDT, YYEEEE. CDR3: CASSLGQYISGANVLTF. In DNA form, the CDR3 reads TGTGCCAGCAGCTTGGGGCAGTATATCTCTGGGGCCAACGTCCTGACTTTC.

V is TRBV3-1 (or the pseudogene TRBV3-2) and J is TRBJ1-6, with 9 bases identical to TRBD1. CDR3 size: 15 residues. The trim removed 5 bases at V and 8 bases at J, leaving 7 bases unmatched. The germline V gene encodes CDR1 LGHDT and CDR2 YNNKEL (reference sequence). CDR3 sequence: CASSTRDRDYSPLHF. The CDR3 DNA follows: TGTGCCAGCAGCACGCGGGACAGGGACTATTCACCCCTCCACTTT.

The genes are TRBV7-9 and TRBJ1-1; 8 nucleotides agree with TRBD1. This CDR3 comprises 12 residues. J was trimmed by 8 bases and V by 1 base; bases with no gene match: 0. Germline-derived CDR1 and CDR2 are SEHNR and FQNEAQ (reference sequence). In DNA form, the CDR3 reads TGTGCCAGCAGCTTAGGGACAGGGGAAGCTTTCTTT. This encodes CASSLGTGEAFF.

The genes are TRBV11-2 and TRBJ2-1; 8 bases map to TRBD2. V shed 1 base, J shed 2 bases, and the junction held 4 bases outside the gene matches. CDR3 size: 16 residues. In germline, CDR1 is SGHAT, CDR2 FQNNGV. The CDR3 spells CASSLGPGGTYNEQFF. CDR3 DNA: TGTGCCAGCAGCTTAGGTCCGGGGGGGACCTACAATGAGCAGTTCTTC.

This rearrangement joins TRBV21-1 to TRBJ2-7; the D call TRBD1 from the table was never checked on the DNA. TRBV21-1 has pseudogene status. The CDR3 is 14 residues long. CDR3 sequence: CASSDRTGPYEQYF. The CDR3 DNA reads TGTGCCAGCAGCGATCGGACAGGCCCCTACGAGCAGTACTTC.

The chain couples TRBV12-3 or TRBV12-4 to TRBJ1-1; D not resolved. The CDR3 is made up of 11 amino acids. V shed 4 bases and J shed 12 bases, with 12 bases lying between them. The CDR3 loop reads CASSSAGTTFF. CDR3 nucleotide sequence: TGTGCCAGCAGTTCCGCGGGAACTACTTTCTTT.

This sequence joins TRBV3-1 (or the pseudogene TRBV3-2) and TRBJ1-5, with D perhaps TRBD1 (5 bases). V was trimmed by 0 bases and J by 6 bases, leaving 9 bases between them. CDR1 and CDR2 (germline): LGHDT, YNNKEL (reference sequence). This CDR3 is 14 amino acids long. CDR3: CASSQDPGGQPQHF. The CDR3 DNA follows: TGTGCCAGCAGCCAAGACCCCGGGGGTCAGCCCCAGCATTTT.

The chain has TRBV5-4 and TRBJ1-2, with a tentative D call TRBD1 (6 bases). Germline CDR1 reads SGHNT; CDR2 reads YYREEE (reference sequence). V was pared by 3 bases and J by 6 bases, with 15 bases between. This CDR3 is 14 amino acids long. The DNA of the CDR3 is TGTGCCAGCAGCTCTACAACAGGGCGAGATGGCTACACCTTC. Protein product: CASSSTTGRDGYTF.

The V and J genes are TRBV30 and TRBJ2-3; D is ambiguous. The CDR3 is 14 amino acids. CDR1 is GTSNPN, CDR2 SVGIG, per germline (reference sequence). V was shortened by 5 bases and J by 6 bases, with 18 bases between the two germline ends. CDR3 in DNA: TGTGCCTGGGGGGTCCAGTCCATCACGGATACGCAGTATTTT. Its protein product is CAWGVQSITDTQYF.

The chain has TRBV4-3 and TRBJ2-1; a possible D gene is TRBD2 (6 bases). This CDR3 is 14 amino acids long. Trimming cost V 4 bases and J 9 bases, with 16 bases left between them. In germline, CDR1 is LGHNA, CDR2 YSLEER. Here the CDR3 DNA reads TGCGCCAGCAGCCTGACCCCTAGCGACGGTGAGCAGTTCTTC. Its translation: CASSLTPSDGEQFF.

The rearrangement joins TRBV9 to TRBJ1-1; TRBD1 is a possible D gene (6 bases). CDR1 is SGDLS, CDR2 YYNGEE, per germline. The ends were cut back, 3 bases at V and 1 base at J, with 10 bases in the middle. CDR3 length: 14 amino acids. The CDR3 spells CASSAWTANTEAFF. Here the CDR3 DNA reads TGTGCCAGCAGCGCATGGACAGCGAACACTGAAGCTTTCTTT. Drawing the rest from reference TRBV9 and TRBJ1-1, the complete variable domain is DSGVTQTPKHLITATGQRVTLRCSPRSGDLSVYWYQQSLDQGLQFLIQYYNGEERAKGNILERFSAQQFPDLHSELNLSSLELGDSALYFCASSAWTANTEAFFGQGTRLTVV.

The chain employs TRBV5-6 and TRBJ1-2; perhaps TRBD1 as D (6 bases). The CDR3 contains 15 residues. Per germline, CDR1 SGHDT and CDR2 YYEEEE. Trimming removed 0 bases from V and 7 bases from J, with 16 bases in between. CDR3 sequence (DNA): TGTGCCAGCAGCTTGGGGACCGACAGGTATGGTGGCTACACCTTC. Translating it yields CASSLGTDRYGGYTF.

V usage is TRBV9 and J usage is TRBJ1-1, with 8 bases that match TRBD1. The CDR3 runs to 16 residues. The V gene end was trimmed by 4 bases and the J gene end by 3 bases; junction bases not matched to a gene: 11. Per the germline V gene, CDR1 is SGDLS and CDR2 is YYNGEE. In DNA, the CDR3 is TGTGCCAGCAGCCCAGGACAGGGTTCTTTGGACACTGAAGCTTTCTTT. This sequence encodes CASSPGQGSLDTEAFF. The entire variable domain, with the rest obtained from reference TRBV9 and TRBJ1-1, is as follows: DSGVTQTPKHLITATGQRVTLRCSPRSGDLSVYWYQQSLDQGLQFLIQYYNGEERAKGNILERFSAQQFPDLHSELNLSSLELGDSALYFCASSPGQGSLDTEAFFGQGTRLTVV.

This clone has a single count. This chain links TRBV15 with TRBJ1-2; the D is unclear. V lost 5 bases and J 1 base, leaving 5 bases between the germline ends. Germline V gene lookup returns CDR1 LNHNV and CDR2 YYDKDF (reference sequence). The CDR3 covers 12 residues. CDR3 in amino acids: CATSLDNYGYTF. The DNA for the CDR3 is TGTGCCACCAGCTTAGATAACTATGGCTACACCTTC.

The rearrangement joins TRBV3-1 (or the pseudogene TRBV3-2) to TRBJ1-1; TRBD1 matches at 7 bases. The CDR3 loop spans 16 amino acids. V trimming: 0 bases; J trimming: 4 bases; junction bases outside the gene matches: 8. The germline CDR1 and CDR2 sequences are LGHDT and YNNKEL (reference sequence). CDR3 sequence reads: CASSQDRAGGGTEAFF. DNA of the CDR3: TGTGCCAGCAGCCAAGATCGGGCAGGGGGAGGCACTGAAGCTTTCTTT.

The chain uses TRBV14 and TRBJ2-5, with D unclear. Germline CDR1 SGHDN, CDR2 FVKESK. The V and J ends lost 3 bases and 5 bases respectively, with 4 bases between them. The CDR3 is 11 amino acids. The CDR3 DNA sequence: TGTGCCAGCAGCCACCGGGAGACCCAGTACTTC. Its protein is CASSHRETQYF.

The rearrangement links TRBV19 to TRBJ1-6; 9 nucleotides agree with TRBD1. Germline values: CDR1 LNHDA, CDR2 SQIVND (reference sequence). CDR3 length: 14 amino acids. The junction had 3 bases not matched to a gene; V was cut back by 3 bases and J by 9 bases. The CDR3 bases are TGTGCCAGTAGTATCCGGGACAGGGCTTCACCCCTCCACTTT. Encoded protein: CASSIRDRASPLHF. Full variable domain (outside the CDR3, taken from reference TRBV19 and TRBJ1-6): DGGITQSPKYLFRKEGQNVTLSCEQNLNHDAMYWYRQDPGQGLRLIYYSQIVNDFQKGDIAEGYSVSREKKESFPLTVTSAQKNPTAFYLCASSIRDRASPLHFGNGTRLTVT.

This rearrangement joins TRBV2 to TRBJ1-3; D is uncertain. The V gene's germline CDR1 is SNHLY and CDR2 FYNNEI. V shed 5 bases and J shed 2 bases, with 7 bases lying between them. The CDR3 covers 13 residues. CDR3 nucleotides: TGTGCCAGCAGTACCGGTGCTGGAAACACCATATATTTT. Encoded protein: CASSTGAGNTIYF. The whole variable domain, filled in from reference TRBV2 and TRBJ1-3, reads EPEVTQTPSHQVTQMGQEVILRCVPISNHLYFYWYRQILGQKVEFLVSFYNNEISEKSEIFDDQFSVERPDGSNFTLKIRSTKLEDSAMYFCASSTGAGNTIYFGEGSWLTVV.

The rearrangement links TRBV18 to TRBJ2-7, with 13 positions matching TRBD2. This CDR3 is built from 16 residues. CDR1 is KGHSH, CDR2 LQKENI, per germline. V lost 4 bases to trimming and J lost 2 bases; unmatched junction nucleotides: 5. In DNA, the CDR3 is TGTGCCAGCTCACACGGACTAGCGGGGGCCCCCTACGAGCAGTACTTC. Translated, it gives CASSHGLAGAPYEQYF.